This is a list of T cell receptor beta chains from one sample in a study of radiotherapy plus CTLA-4 blockade in lung cancer. Libraries were prepared by immunoSEQ multiplex PCR; TCRdb keeps only in-frame clonotypes and omits some of them. The table records roughly 130,000 clones, around 89% of them present only once. The sample was peripheral blood, taken from a patient treated with radiotherapy plus ipilimumab. The origin of the receptors is a human donor with non-small cell lung cancer that progressed on radiotherapy plus ipilimumab. The CDR3 runs from the conserved cysteine through the conserved F or W. The order of the fields is J gene, CDR3 length, V gene, CDR3 protein.

>TRBJ1-5|14|TRBV19
CASSNRPGNQPQHF
>TRBJ2-1|15|TRBV19
CASSRTGTVRDEQFF
>TRBJ2-5|13|TRBV5-6
CASSSRPGETQYF
>TRBJ2-7|14|TRBV6-5
CASCPGTSGTEQYF
>TRBJ1-2|17|TRBV11-2
CASSPLVRGAQDYGYTF
>.|14|TRBV5-4
CASSLGGNAYEQYF
>TRBJ2-7|12|TRBV2
CASSLRWNEQYF
>TRBJ2-5|13|TRBV10-3
CAISESTEETQYF
>TRBJ1-2|14|TRBV5-1
CASSGATGLYGYTF
>TRBJ1-1|13|TRBV6-5
CASSFTGTGEAFF
>TRBJ2-7|15|TRBV21-1
CASSNRQRSSYEQYF
>TRBJ2-2|15|TRBV7-2
CASSPKREPTGELFF
>TRBJ1-3|15|TRBV5-4
CASSLSQGSGNTIYF
>TRBJ1-5|16|TRBV5-8
CASSPHQGGNNQPQHF
>TRBJ1-2|15|TRBV30
CAWRDRAKNNYGYTF
>TRBJ1-1|15|TRBV14
CASSLRTGRNTEAFF
>TRBJ2-5|13|TRBV25-1
CASSATGLETQYF
>TRBJ1-4|15|TRBV30
CAWSVTGTPNEKLFF
>TRBJ1-5|15|TRBV7-8
CASSSQTVINQPQHF
>TRBJ2-5|13|TRBV7-9
CASSLAGVETQYF
>TRBJ2-2|17|TRBV5-1
CASSLAGALQGTGELFF
>TRBJ2-1|16|TRBV10-1
CASSSMTGVSYNEQFF
>TRBJ2-1|15|TRBV7-9
CASSLVAGSYNEQFF
>TRBJ2-3|15|TRBV6-1
CASSDRDSKTDTQYF
>TRBJ2-3|14|TRBV7-2
CASSLSSSTDTQYF
>TRBJ2-7|13|TRBV27
CASSLSQGFEQYF
>TRBJ2-5|11|TRBV2
CASREAETQYF
>TRBJ2-1|18|TRBV7-3
CASSLLPGTAAGYNEQFF
>TRBJ2-7|12|TRBV11-2
CASSLGLGEQYF
>TRBJ1-4|16|TRBV27
CASRGQGAATNEKLFF
>TRBJ1-1|15|TRBV18
CASSPRQDPNTEAFF
>TRBJ1-5|15|TRBV19
CASSIRQISNQPQHF
>TRBJ1-5|17|TRBV7-9
CASSLGAGLEGNQPQHF
>TRBJ2-3|15|TRBV2
CASSEDVAGPDTQYF
>TRBJ1-2|17|TRBV7-8
CASSLRNSDRGLDGYTF
>TRBJ2-1|16|TRBV5-1
CASSLFGTSGSYEQFF
>TRBJ1-1|14|TRBV7-8
CASSLAKGGTEAFF
>TRBJ2-5|14|TRBV5-1
CASSPATYEETQYF
>TRBJ1-2|14|TRBV7-2
CASSLGGEWYGYTF
>TRBJ2-2|15|TRBV19
CASSRQGGDTGELFF
>TRBJ1-5|14|TRBV18
CASSSDYSNQPQHF
>TRBJ2-3|15|TRBV2
CASSERAFPPDTQYF
>TRBJ2-3|13|TRBV11-1
CASSRGPQDTQYF
>TRBJ1-1|16|TRBV6-5
CASSSRYRGENTEAFF
>TRBJ2-4|14|TRBV18
CASSPSGRDGIQYF
>TRBJ2-5|14|TRBV5-4
CASSLWRDPETQYF
>TRBJ2-7|16|TRBV29-1
CSVGTGGRSISYEQYF
>TRBJ2-1|15|TRBV27
CASSTLRGRYGEQFF
>TRBJ1-1|13|TRBV4-1
CASSFGQGAWAFF
>TRBJ2-1|13|TRBV5-1
CASSKAGEDEQFF